This T cell receptor (beta chain) derives from a study of Graves' ophthalmopathy and Graves' hyperthyroidism. The J segment lost 5 bases and the V segment lost 3 bases, leaving 6 bases of the junction unmatched. This CDR3 spans 16 amino acids. Germline V lookup: CDR1 ENHRY, CDR2 SYGVKD. TCR beta CDR3 regions were amplified from RNA transcripts. An opening RT-PCR round employed HTBI primers and preceded a second-round multiplex PCR. TCRdb reprocessed the multiplex PCR reads via MiXCR and lists one record per CDR3 protein. The sample consists of around 600,000 distinct CDR3 sequences, over 40% of them appearing once.

This receptor was identified in an adult man with Graves' ophthalmopathy. Sequencing input: peripheral blood. The chain is built from TRBV10-3 and TRBJ1-4, with 10 bases lining up with TRBD1. The CDR3 sequence is CAISESGQGRNEKLFF. Here the CDR3 DNA reads TGTGCCATCAGTGAATCGGGACAGGGGAGGAATGAAAAACTGTTTTTT.